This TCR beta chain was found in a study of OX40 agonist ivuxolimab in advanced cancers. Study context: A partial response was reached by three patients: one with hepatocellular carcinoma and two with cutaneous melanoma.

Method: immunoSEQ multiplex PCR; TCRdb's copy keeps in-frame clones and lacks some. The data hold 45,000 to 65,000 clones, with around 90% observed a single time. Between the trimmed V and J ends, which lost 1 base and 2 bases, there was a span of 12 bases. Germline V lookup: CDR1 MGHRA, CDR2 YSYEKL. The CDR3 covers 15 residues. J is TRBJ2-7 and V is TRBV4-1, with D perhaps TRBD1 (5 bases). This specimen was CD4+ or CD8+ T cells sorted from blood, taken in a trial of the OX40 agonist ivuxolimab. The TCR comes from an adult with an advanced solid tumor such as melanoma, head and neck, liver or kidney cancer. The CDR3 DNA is TGCGCCAGCAGCCAAGCTCCCTCAGGGACCTACGAGCAGTACTTC. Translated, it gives CASSQAPSGTYEQYF.